These 5 T cell receptor beta chains share one sample of origin, sequenced in a study of cytomegalovirus exposure and HLA in healthy donors. PCR amplification relied on 60 Vbeta primers (plus 13 Jbeta primers). Produced via immunoSEQ multiplex PCR; TCRdb's table is partial and in-frame only. Of about 100,000 clones listed, 75% are singletons. Sequenced: PBMCs. These TCRs come from a woman in her late teens or twenties in good health and CMV-seropositive.

This clone came up a few times. The rearrangement joins TRBV9 to TRBJ1-6, with TRBD1 matching 7 bases. Germline V gives CDR1 SGDLS, CDR2 YYNGEE. Trimming cost V 4 bases and J 7 bases; bases outside gene matches: 8. This CDR3 has 15 residues. The DNA for the CDR3 is TGTGCCAGCAGCCCTGAGACAGGGAGAAATTCACCCCTCCACTTT. Amino acid sequence: CASSPETGRNSPLHF.

The DNA of the CDR3 is TGTGCCAGCAGCTCGGACAGATGGAACACTGAAGCTTTCTTT. This codes for CASSSDRWNTEAFF. The chain joins TRBV7-3 to TRBJ1-1; TRBD1 is a possible D gene (6 bases). The germline gives CDR1 SGHTA, CDR2 FQGTGA. The CDR3 extends over 14 amino acids. V lost 4 bases to trimming and J lost 1 base, with 10 bases between them.

This chain uses TRBV13 with TRBJ1-2; TRBD1 is a possible D gene (5 bases). The CDR3 length is 12 residues. The ends were cut back, 5 bases at V and 13 bases at J, with 17 bases in the middle. CDR1 PRHDT and CDR2 FYEKMQ come from the germline V gene (reference sequence). CDR3: CASSLTGGGSTF. The DNA of the CDR3 is TGTGCCAGCAGCCTGACCGGGGGTGGGTCCACCTTC.

The gene calls are TRBV25-1 and TRBJ2-7, with D unclear. The germline V and J ends were trimmed by 6 bases and 6 bases, with 9 bases remaining between them. This CDR3 comprises 11 residues. Germline CDR1 MGHDK, CDR2 SYGVNS. Written as DNA, the CDR3 is TGTGCCAGCAGCACGCGCTCCGAGCAGTACTTC. Encoded protein: CASSTRSEQYF.

This chain uses TRBV5-1 with TRBJ2-5; 11 nucleotides line up with TRBD2. Trimming cost V 0 bases and J 1 base; bases outside gene matches: 5. The germline V gene encodes CDR1 SGHRS and CDR2 YFSETQ. The CDR3 has 17 residues. The CDR3 loop is CASSLEGGLAAQETQYF. The CDR3 region has the DNA TGCGCCAGCAGCTTGGAAGGGGGACTAGCGGCCCAAGAGACCCAGTACTTC. Looking up the rest from reference TRBV5-1 and TRBJ2-5 gives the full variable domain: KAGVTQTPRYLIKTRGQQVTLSCSPISGHRSVSWYQQTPGQGLQFLFEYFSETQRNKGNFPGRFSGRQFSNSRSEMNVSTLELGDSALYLCASSLEGGLAAQETQYFGPGTRLLVL.